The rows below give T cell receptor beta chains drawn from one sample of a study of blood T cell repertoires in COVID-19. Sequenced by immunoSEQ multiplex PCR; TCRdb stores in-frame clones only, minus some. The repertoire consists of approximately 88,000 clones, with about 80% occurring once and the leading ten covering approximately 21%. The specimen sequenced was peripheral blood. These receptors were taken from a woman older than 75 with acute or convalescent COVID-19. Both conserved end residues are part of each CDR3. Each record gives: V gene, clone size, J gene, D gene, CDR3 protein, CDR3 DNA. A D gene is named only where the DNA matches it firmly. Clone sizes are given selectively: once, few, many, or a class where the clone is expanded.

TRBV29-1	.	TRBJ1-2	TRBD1	CSYIRGDYGYTF	TGCAGTTATATCAGGGGGGACTATGGCTACACCTTC
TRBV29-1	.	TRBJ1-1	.	CSVEGHGTEAFF	TGCAGCGTTGAAGGCCACGGGACTGAAGCTTTCTTT
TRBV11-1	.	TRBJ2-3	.	CASSQGRARADTQYF	TGTGCCAGCAGCCAGGGCAGGGCACGGGCAGATACGCAGTATTTT
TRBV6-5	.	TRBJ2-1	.	CATCRGVNNEQFF	TGTGCCACCTGCAGGGGTGTTAACAATGAGCAGTTCTTC
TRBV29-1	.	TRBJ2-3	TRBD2	CSAVRGAGVTDTQYF	TGCAGCGCCGTGCGAGGGGCGGGAGTCACAGATACGCAGTATTTT
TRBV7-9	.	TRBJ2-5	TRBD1	CASSSDREETQYF	TGTGCCAGCAGCTCGGACAGGGAAGAGACCCAGTACTTC
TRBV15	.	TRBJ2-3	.	CATSRQGGFTDTQYF	TGTGCCACCAGCAGACAGGGGGGATTCACAGATACGCAGTATTTT
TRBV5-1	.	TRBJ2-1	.	CASSLGSSYNEQFF	TGCGCCAGCAGCTTGGGGAGCTCCTACAATGAGCAGTTCTTC
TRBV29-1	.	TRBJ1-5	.	CSVLDMNQPQHF	TGCAGCGTGCTAGATATGAATCAGCCCCAGCATTTT
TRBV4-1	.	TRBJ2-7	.	CASSQGSFTRDEQYF	TGCGCCAGCAGCCAAGGGTCGTTCACCCGGGACGAGCAGTACTTC
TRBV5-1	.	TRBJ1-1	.	CASSLTGSEAFF	TGCGCCAGCAGCTTGACAGGGTCTGAAGCTTTCTTT
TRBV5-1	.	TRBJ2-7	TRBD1	CASSLGTGIYEQYF	TGCGCCAGCAGCTTAGGGACAGGGATCTACGAGCAGTACTTC
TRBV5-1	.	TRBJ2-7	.	CASSLDGTVFYEQYF	TGCGCCAGCAGCTTGGATGGCACAGTGTTCTACGAGCAGTACTTC
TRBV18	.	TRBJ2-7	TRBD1	CASSPPGGFTYEQYF	TGTGCCAGCTCACCACCAGGGGGCTTTACCTACGAGCAGTACTTC
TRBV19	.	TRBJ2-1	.	CASSIPGTINEQFF	TGTGCCAGTAGTATTCCAGGGACAATTAATGAGCAGTTCTTC
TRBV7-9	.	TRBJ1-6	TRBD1	CASSPGTGVDSPLHF	TGTGCCAGCAGCCCTGGGACAGGGGTAGACTCACCCCTCCACTTT
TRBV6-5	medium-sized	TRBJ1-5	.	CASSYSNGQPQHF	TGTGCCAGCAGTTACTCGAACGGTCAGCCCCAGCATTTT
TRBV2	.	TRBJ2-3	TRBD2	CASQGPLAGFTDTQYF	TGTGCCAGCCAAGGCCCACTAGCGGGATTCACAGATACGCAGTATTTT
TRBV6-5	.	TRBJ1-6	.	CASTRRSFNSPLHF	TGTGCCAGCACTAGACGGTCCTTTAATTCACCCCTCCACTTT
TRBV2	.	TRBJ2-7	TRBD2	CASSRTRDEQYF	TGTGCCAGCAGCCGGACTAGGGACGAGCAGTACTTC
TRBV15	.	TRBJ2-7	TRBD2	CATSREREGSYEQYF	TGTGCCACCAGCAGAGAGCGGGAGGGGTCCTACGAGCAGTACTTC
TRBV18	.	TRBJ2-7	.	CASSPRQGSYEQYF	TGTGCCAGCTCACCACGGCAGGGATCCTACGAGCAGTACTTC
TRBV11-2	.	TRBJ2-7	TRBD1	CASSRLGGQGFTYEQYF	TGTGCCAGCAGCCGCCTCGGAGGACAGGGGTTTACCTACGAGCAGTACTTC
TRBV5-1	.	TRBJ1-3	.	CASSGQGYENTIYF	TGCGCCAGCAGCGGGCAGGGCTACGAAAACACCATATATTTT
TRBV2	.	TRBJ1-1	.	CASSDEGNTEAFF	TGTGCCAGCAGTGATGAGGGGAACACTGAAGCTTTCTTT
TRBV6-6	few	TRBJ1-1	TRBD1	CASSPDNRGPQAFF	TGTGCCAGCAGTCCTGATAACAGGGGGCCCCAAGCTTTCTTT
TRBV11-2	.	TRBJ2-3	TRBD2	CASSPGLAGVPDTQYF	TGTGCCAGCAGCCCAGGACTAGCGGGAGTCCCAGATACGCAGTATTTT
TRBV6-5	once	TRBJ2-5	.	CASSSPEETQYF	TGTGCCAGCAGTTCCCCCGAGGAGACCCAGTACTTC
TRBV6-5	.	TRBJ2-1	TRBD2	CASSTTSGEYNEQFF	TGTGCCAGCAGTACGACTAGCGGGGAATACAATGAGCAGTTCTTC
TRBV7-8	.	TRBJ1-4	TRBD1	CASSLQTGGAGLANEKLFF	TGTGCCAGCAGCTTACAGACAGGGGGCGCAGGATTAGCTAATGAAAAACTGTTTTTT
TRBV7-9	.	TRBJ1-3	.	CASSLYNSGNTIYF	TGTGCCAGCAGCTTATACAATTCTGGAAACACCATATATTTT
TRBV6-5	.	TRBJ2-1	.	CASGRLHNEQFF	TGTGCCAGCGGAAGACTTCACAATGAGCAGTTCTTC
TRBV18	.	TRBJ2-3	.	CASSPVSSVTDTQYF	TGTGCCAGCTCACCAGTTTCATCAGTAACAGATACGCAGTATTTT
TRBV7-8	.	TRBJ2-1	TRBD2	CASSLGERGGLNEQFF	TGTGCCAGCAGCTTAGGCGAGCGGGGGGGACTCAATGAGCAGTTCTTC
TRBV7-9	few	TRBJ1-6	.	CASSSTGDSPLHF	TGTGCCAGCAGCTCTACCGGGGATTCACCCCTCCACTTT
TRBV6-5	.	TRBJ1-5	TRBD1	CASSYSGQGNQPQHF	TGTGCCAGCAGTTACTCGGGACAGGGGAATCAGCCCCAGCATTTT
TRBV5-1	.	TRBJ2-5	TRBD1	CASSTDPGQGGETQYF	TGCGCCAGCAGCACCGATCCGGGACAGGGCGGCGAGACCCAGTACTTC
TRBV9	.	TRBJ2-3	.	CASSLRLSPDTQYF	TGTGCCAGCAGCCTTCGACTGTCCCCGGATACGCAGTATTTT
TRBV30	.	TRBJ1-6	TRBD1	CAWGQGPSPLHF	TGTGCCTGGGGACAGGGTCCTTCACCCCTCCACTTT
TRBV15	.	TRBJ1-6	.	CATSRNLAQNYNSPLHF	TGTGCCACCAGCCGGAACTTGGCACAGAACTATAATTCACCCCTCCACTTT
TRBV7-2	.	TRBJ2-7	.	CASSLEFSRRGEQYF	TGTGCCAGCAGCTTAGAGTTTAGCAGGCGGGGCGAGCAGTACTTC
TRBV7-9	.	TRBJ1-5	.	CASSYSDSGDQPQHF	TGTGCCAGCAGTTATTCAGACAGTGGGGATCAGCCCCAGCATTTT